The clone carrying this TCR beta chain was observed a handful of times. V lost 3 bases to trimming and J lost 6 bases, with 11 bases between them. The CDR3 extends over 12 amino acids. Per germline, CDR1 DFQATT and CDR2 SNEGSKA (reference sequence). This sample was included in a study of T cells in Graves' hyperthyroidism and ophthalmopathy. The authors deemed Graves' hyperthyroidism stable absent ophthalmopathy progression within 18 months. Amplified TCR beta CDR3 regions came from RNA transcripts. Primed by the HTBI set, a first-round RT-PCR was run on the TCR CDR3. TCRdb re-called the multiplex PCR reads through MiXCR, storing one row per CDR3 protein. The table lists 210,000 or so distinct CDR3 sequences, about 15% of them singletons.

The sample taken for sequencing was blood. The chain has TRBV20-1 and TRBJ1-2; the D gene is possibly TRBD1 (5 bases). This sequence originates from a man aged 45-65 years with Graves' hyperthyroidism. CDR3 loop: CSASRRENGYTF. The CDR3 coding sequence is TGCAGTGCTAGCCGCAGGGAGAATGGCTACACCTTC.